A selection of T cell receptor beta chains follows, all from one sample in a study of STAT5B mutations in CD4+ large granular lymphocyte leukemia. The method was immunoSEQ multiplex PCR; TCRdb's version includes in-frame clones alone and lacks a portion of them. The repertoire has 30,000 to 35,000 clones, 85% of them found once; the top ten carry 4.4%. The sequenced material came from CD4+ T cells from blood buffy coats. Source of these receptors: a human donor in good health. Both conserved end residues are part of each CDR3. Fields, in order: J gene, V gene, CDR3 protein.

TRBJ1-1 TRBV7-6 CASSSRTGGNTEAFF
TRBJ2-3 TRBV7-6 CASSLRNSATTDTQYF
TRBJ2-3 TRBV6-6 CASSYSTNTQYF
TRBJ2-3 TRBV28 CASSPHSSTDTQYF
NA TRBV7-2 CASSLGVRAGYEQYF
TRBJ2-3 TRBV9 CASSNRLAGGPDTQYF
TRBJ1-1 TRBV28 CASCPGQAHTEAFF
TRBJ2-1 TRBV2 CASSASGGGDEQFF
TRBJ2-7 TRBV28 CASSLTSGRVYF
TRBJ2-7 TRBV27 CASSGTGTGDYEQYF
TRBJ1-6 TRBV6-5 CASRTGSPNSPLHF
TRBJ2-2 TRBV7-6 CASSFPGAGELFF
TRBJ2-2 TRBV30 CACGGGTGELFF
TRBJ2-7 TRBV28 CASSLDSLREQYF
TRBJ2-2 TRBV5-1 CASSLVDSSTGELFF
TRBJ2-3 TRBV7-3 CASSPTGGATTDTQYF
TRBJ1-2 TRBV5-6 CASSRAPYGYTF
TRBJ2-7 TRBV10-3 CAISEFAGSSYEQYF
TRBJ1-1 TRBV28 CVTSRGQNTEAFF
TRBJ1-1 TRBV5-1 CASGQGWGTEAFF
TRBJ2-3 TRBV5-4 CASSFRGTDTQYF
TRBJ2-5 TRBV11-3 CASIQDRGRCVETQYF
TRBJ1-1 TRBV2 CASKQGLTEAFF
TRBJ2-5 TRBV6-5 CASSRTRRGEQYF
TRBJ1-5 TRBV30 CAWSVVGNQPQHF
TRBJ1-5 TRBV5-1 CASSLVAGSNQPQHF
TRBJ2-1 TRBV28 CASRPQGGPSYNEQFF
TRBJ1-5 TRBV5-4 CASSFGGRSNQPQHF
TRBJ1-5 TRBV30 CAWSAGINQPQHF
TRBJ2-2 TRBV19 CASSHGTRGTGELFF
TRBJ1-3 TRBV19 CATNGDRDTIYF
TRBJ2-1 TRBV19 CASSTRNEQFF
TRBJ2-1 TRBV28 CASSFTAGPKYEQFF
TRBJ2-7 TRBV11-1 CASSPSWNEQYF
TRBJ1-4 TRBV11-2 CASSLVRVGEKLFF
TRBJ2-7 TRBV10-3 CAISEVEGSYEQYF
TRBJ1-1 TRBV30 CAWGGPGRAFF
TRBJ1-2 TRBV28 CASSPHGREGYTF